This T cell receptor (beta chain) was documented in a study of blood T cell repertoires in COVID-19. V lost 4 bases and J lost 5, with 12 bases in between. The CDR3 runs 13 residues. Germline CDR1 and CDR2: ENHRY and SYGVKD. Measured with immunoSEQ multiplex PCR; TCRdb has only the in-frame clones, and not every one. The sample yields some 200,000 clones, roughly 80% seen once. The chain employs TRBV10-3 and TRBJ2-7; no definite D call. Input material: peripheral blood. The receptor was isolated from a woman aged 60 to 75 who had recovered from COVID-19. CDR3 in amino acids: CAISGGDLDEQYF. The CDR3 DNA reads as TGTGCCATCAGTGGCGGCGACTTGGACGAGCAGTACTTC.